The 17 T cell receptor beta chains given below trace back to one sample, sequenced in a study of blood T cell repertoires in COVID-19. Measured with immunoSEQ multiplex PCR; TCRdb has only the in-frame clones, and not every one. Of about 160,000 clones listed, around 75% were seen once; the top ten hold roughly 14%. The sequenced material came from peripheral blood. These receptors were collected from a woman aged 80 or over with acute or convalescent COVID-19.

The chain couples TRBV28 to TRBJ2-7, with 11 bases identical to TRBD1. Germline CDR1 MDHEN, CDR2 SYDVKM. V shed 7 bases, J shed 3 bases, and the junction held 8 bases outside the gene matches. The CDR3 is 15 amino acids. Here the CDR3 DNA reads TGTGCCAGCACTCACGAGGGGACAGGGGGCTACGAGCAGTACTTC. Translation gives CASTHEGTGGYEQYF.

The rearrangement joins TRBV27 to TRBJ1-6, with a possible D match to TRBD1 (6 bases). Trimming shortened V by 6 bases and J by 9 bases, and 18 bases separated the two germline ends. Germline-derived CDR1 and CDR2 are MNHEY and SMNVEV (reference sequence). The CDR3 is 15 amino acids. The CDR3 protein is CASSKLQGEGSPLHF. DNA for the CDR3: TGTGCCAGCAGCAAACTACAGGGAGAGGGTTCACCCCTCCACTTT.

This rearrangement joins TRBV6-5 to TRBJ1-1; D gene ambiguous. This CDR3 has 13 residues. V was clipped by 0 bases and J by 3 bases, with 5 bases between them. Germline-derived CDR1 and CDR2 are MNHEY and SVGAGI. This CDR3 is CASSYSPDTEAFF. Written as DNA, the CDR3 is TGTGCCAGCAGTTACTCTCCCGACACTGAAGCTTTCTTT.

The chain joins TRBV6-6 to TRBJ2-4; TRBD1 might be the D (6 bases). There are 16 residues in the CDR3. Deletions cut 5 bases from V and 1 base from J, with 15 bases between. Germline V gene lookup returns CDR1 MNHNY and CDR2 SVGAGI (reference sequence). CDR3: CASSRSTRGAKNIQYF. The DNA for the CDR3 is TGTGCCAGCAGTCGATCGACAAGGGGGGCCAAAAACATTCAGTACTTC.

This clone showed up just a few times. This chain links TRBV28 with TRBJ1-1, with TRBD1 matching over 8 bases. This CDR3 has 15 residues. Per the germline V gene, CDR1 is MDHEN and CDR2 is SYDVKM. J was trimmed by 2 bases and V by 5 bases; bases with no gene match: 7. The CDR3 is CASSPMTGANTEAFF. CDR3 bases: TGTGCCAGCAGTCCCATGACAGGGGCCAACACTGAAGCTTTCTTT.

The chain carries TRBV5-1 and TRBJ1-2; D is undetermined. The germline gives CDR1 SGHRS, CDR2 YFSETQ. The V gene lost 4 bases and the J gene lost 3 bases, with 13 bases spanning the gap. This CDR3 contains 14 residues. CDR3 nucleotides: TGCGCCAGCAGCCCAGAACCCGAGGACTATGGCTACACCTTC. It translates to CASSPEPEDYGYTF.

This clone appeared a few times. The V call is TRBV7-8, the J call TRBJ1-1; D unclear. The CDR3 extends over 17 amino acids. Germline V gene data show CDR1 as SGHVS and CDR2 as FQNEAQ. The V end lost 0 bases, the J end lost 0 bases, and 14 bases lay between the germline ends. CDR3 in DNA: TGTGCCAGCAGCTTAGCGGCAGTCTCCATAATGAACACTGAAGCTTTCTTT. Amino acid sequence: CASSLAAVSIMNTEAFF.

This rearrangement joins TRBV6-5 to TRBJ1-5; TRBD1 might be the D (6 bases). Germline values: CDR1 MNHEY, CDR2 SVGAGI. The CDR3 sequence is 13 residues long. Trimming took off 7 bases at V and 5 bases at J, with 12 bases between the two ends. CDR3 loop: CASKRGRDQPQHF. Here the CDR3 DNA reads TGTGCCAGCAAGCGGGGGCGGGATCAGCCCCAGCATTTT.

CDR3 bases: TGTGCCAGCAACACGATTAGGGGACAGCCCCAGCATTTT. Translation gives CASNTIRGQPQHF. The chain is built from TRBV5-8 and TRBJ1-5, with D possibly matching TRBD1 (5 bases). Germline V gene data show CDR1 as SGHTS and CDR2 as YDEGEE. V was clipped by 6 bases and J by 7 bases, with 14 bases between them. The CDR3 is made up of 13 amino acids.

This sequence joins TRBV10-1 and TRBJ2-5; possibly TRBD1 for D (6 bases). The CDR3 length is 13 residues. V was cut by 6 bases and J by 3 bases, with 11 bases left in between. Per germline, CDR1 WNHNN and CDR2 SYGVQD (reference sequence). DNA for the CDR3: TGCGCCAGCAGCGGCTACAGGGAAGAGACCCAGTACTTC. Its translation: CASSGYREETQYF.

The J gene is TRBJ2-5, the V gene TRBV7-2; 7 bases are shared with TRBD2. With 4 bases clipped from V and 5 bases from J, the junction kept 13 bases outside the gene matches. The CDR3 is made up of 16 amino acids. CDR1 is SGHTA and CDR2 is FQGNSA in the germline V gene. CDR3 loop: CASSSQGGRGWETQYF. The CDR3 bases are TGTGCCAGCAGCTCCCAGGGCGGGAGAGGATGGGAGACCCAGTACTTC. The whole variable domain, remainder taken from reference TRBV7-2 and TRBJ2-5, is GAGVSQSPSNKVTEKGKDVELRCDPISGHTALYWYRQSLGQGLEFLIYFQGNSAPDKSGLPSDRFSAERTGGSVSTLTIQRTQQEDSAVYLCASSSQGGRGWETQYFGPGTRLLVL.

Written as DNA, the CDR3 is TGTGCCACCTCGACAGGCCTCAACTCTGGGGCCAACGTCCTGACTTTC. Translated: CATSTGLNSGANVLTF. The chain joins TRBV2 to TRBJ2-6, with D perhaps TRBD1 (6 bases). This CDR3 has 16 residues. With 10 bases removed from V and 0 bases from J, the gap between germline ends came to 16 bases. Germline V gene lookup returns CDR1 SNHLY and CDR2 FYNNEI.

The chain couples TRBV19 to TRBJ1-5, with 7 bases lining up with TRBD1. This CDR3 is 16 amino acids long. The V segment lost 4 bases and the J segment 5 bases; nucleotides outside the gene matches: 11. Per the germline V gene, CDR1 is LNHDA and CDR2 is SQIVND (reference sequence). The CDR3 sequence is CASSKGRDRAYQPQHF. The DNA of the CDR3 is TGTGCCAGTAGTAAGGGTCGAGACAGGGCGTATCAGCCCCAGCATTTT.

This chain connects TRBV19 to TRBJ1-1; D not resolved. V lost 6 bases to trimming and J lost 1 base, with 9 bases between them. CDR3 length: 13 amino acids. Germline CDR1 is LNHDA and CDR2 is SQIVND (reference sequence). CDR3 sequence: CASSTRGNTEAFF. The DNA of the CDR3 is TGTGCCAGTAGCACCCGGGGGAACACTGAAGCTTTCTTT.

The chain carries TRBV7-2 and TRBJ1-6, with 8 bases fitting TRBD1. V was clipped by 5 bases and J by 3 bases; unmatched bases: 3. Germline values: CDR1 SGHTA, CDR2 FQGNSA. This CDR3 comprises 15 residues. The CDR3 coding sequence is TGTGCCAGCAGCAAGACAGGGGACTATAATTCACCCCTCCACTTT. Encoded protein: CASSKTGDYNSPLHF.

This clone came up once. The gene calls are TRBV28 and TRBJ1-2, with 9 bases matching TRBD1. CDR1 and CDR2 from the germline V gene are MDHEN and SYDVKM. Trimming cost V 6 bases and J 1 base; bases outside gene matches: 3. There are 14 residues in the CDR3. CDR3 protein: CASSGTGFNYGYTF. The CDR3, as DNA: TGTGCCAGCAGCGGGACAGGGTTTAACTATGGCTACACCTTC.

This clone was counted only a few times. The chain joins TRBV2 to TRBJ1-1, with D tentatively TRBD1 (6 bases). Germline CDR1 SNHLY, CDR2 FYNNEI. The length of the CDR3 is 15 residues. Trimming shortened V by 6 bases and J by 1 base, and 15 bases separated the two germline ends. This chain's CDR3 is CASRHWDTPNTEAFF. Written as DNA, the CDR3 is TGTGCCAGCAGACATTGGGACACCCCGAACACTGAAGCTTTCTTT.